Detailed here is one T cell receptor beta chain. These data are taken from a study of blood T cell repertoires in COVID-19. About the research overall: Nucleic acid was either cDNA or gDNA, and it came from T cells, B-cell-depleted T cells, or PBMCs.

Sequencing used immunoSEQ multiplex PCR; TCRdb keeps in-frame clones, though not all of them. The table has 320,000 or so clones, roughly 84% seen once. V lost 0 bases to trimming and J lost 7 bases, with 8 bases between them. The CDR3 spans 14 residues. Germline V lookup: CDR1 SGDLS, CDR2 YYNGEE. Participants were aged about 18 to 95 years, lived in 25 or so US areas, and enrolled virtually. Categorization into cohorts depended on clinical history that participants reported. The receptor was isolated from a young woman who had recovered from COVID-19. Sequenced material: PBMCs or T cells enriched from blood (not recorded which). The rearrangement uses TRBV9 and TRBJ1-6; D remains ambiguous. The CDR3 DNA reads TGTGCCAGCAGCGTAGCTGGGCCCAATTCACCCCTCCACTTT. Translated, it gives CASSVAGPNSPLHF. Variable domain in full (rest from reference TRBV9 and TRBJ1-6): DSGVTQTPKHLITATGQRVTLRCSPRSGDLSVYWYQQSLDQGLQFLIQYYNGEERAKGNILERFSAQQFPDLHSELNLSSLELGDSALYFCASSVAGPNSPLHFGNGTRLTVT.